This TCR beta chain was identified during a study of T cells after posttransplantation cyclophosphamide. V was pared by 2 bases and J by 5 bases, with 1 base of the junction left unmatched. The CDR3 runs 14 residues. CDR1 and CDR2 (germline): MGHRA, YSYEKL. Treatment was busulfan-fludarabine conditioning, a marrow graft, and cyclophosphamide on days +3 and +4. Assay used: immunoSEQ multiplex PCR; TCRdb lists only in-frame clones, some missing. Of fewer than 45,000 clones in the sample, roughly 73% were seen once. The sequence was obtained from a female patient aged 40 to 55 who received an allogeneic stem cell transplant from a related donor, was CMV-positive, and had no GVHD. Some of the T cells may derive from the graft donor. The sequencing used CD4+ T cells sorted from blood, collected 1,700 to 2,000 days after a stem cell transplant with posttransplant cyclophosphamide. The rearrangement uses TRBV4-1 and TRBJ2-5; TRBD1 agrees at 11 bases. CDR3: CASSQRDRGETQYF. As DNA, the CDR3 is TGCGCCAGCAGCCAACGGGACAGGGGGGAGACCCAGTACTTC.